This T cell receptor (beta chain) came from a study of blood T cell repertoires in COVID-19. Study overall: Samples representing acute and convalescent COVID-19 were sourced from the United States, Italy and Spain. The cDNA or gDNA used as material had been derived from T cells, B-cell-depleted T cells, or PBMCs.

This clone came up once. Study processing details: Estimates of nucleated cell counts were drawn from the amplification of reference gene primers. Using immunoSEQ multiplex PCR, the repertoire was profiled, and TCRdb retains in-frame clones only, with some absent. The DNA gave D and trimming, while V, J and clone size come from that table. The top ten hold 3% to 4.5% of the sample, which has around 150,000 clones, about 86% seen once. This clonotype was obtained from a woman aged 55-69 years with acute or convalescent COVID-19. Sequences were obtained from peripheral blood.

CDR3 DNA sequence: TGTGCCAGCAGTTTGCTTGGGTGGGGGGGGAGGACCACTGAAGCTTTCTTT. Protein sequence: CASSLLGWGGRTTEAFF. The rearrangement uses TRBV27 and TRBJ1-1, with D perhaps TRBD1 (5 bases). V lost 3 bases, J lost 4 bases, and 21 bases lay in between. This CDR3 comprises 17 residues. Germline lookup yields CDR1 MNHEY and CDR2 SMNVEV (reference sequence).